A selection of T cell receptor beta chains follows, all from one sample in a study of shared clonotypes between healthy human individuals. Repertoires were generated with immunoSEQ multiplex PCR, while TCRdb's copy carries only in-frame clones and drops some. The data show about 750,000 clones, about 91% seen once. What was sequenced was naive CD8+ T cells sorted from blood. The receptors come from a young man in good health. CDR3s include the opening cysteine and the closing phenylalanine or tryptophan. D genes are given only for firm matches. Not all rows give a size; the values are once, few, many and, for expanded clones, a class.

D gene: TRBD2; clone size: .; J gene: TRBJ2-7; V gene: TRBV30; CDR3 protein: CAWSQAGYYEQYF; CDR3 DNA: TGTGCCTGGTCACAAGCGGGATACTACGAGCAGTACTTC
D gene: .; clone size: .; J gene: TRBJ1-5; V gene: TRBV19; CDR3 protein: CASSLRLQGNQPQHF; CDR3 DNA: TGTGCCAGTAGTTTACGGCTACAGGGCAATCAGCCCCAGCATTTT
D gene: .; clone size: .; J gene: TRBJ2-7; V gene: TRBV2; CDR3 protein: CASSDWSDEQYF; CDR3 DNA: TGTGCCAGCAGTGATTGGTCGGACGAGCAGTACTTC
D gene: .; clone size: once; J gene: TRBJ2-7; V gene: TRBV29-1; CDR3 protein: CSIRGAYEQYF; CDR3 DNA: TGCAGCATCAGGGGAGCCTACGAGCAGTACTTC
D gene: .; clone size: .; J gene: TRBJ1-1; V gene: TRBV27; CDR3 protein: CASSLSRGNTEAFF; CDR3 DNA: TGTGCCAGCAGTTTATCCAGGGGCAACACTGAAGCTTTCTTT
D gene: TRBD1; clone size: .; J gene: TRBJ1-5; V gene: TRBV25-1; CDR3 protein: CASSATGTQPQHF; CDR3 DNA: TGTGCCAGCAGTGCGACAGGGACACAGCCCCAGCATTTT
D gene: TRBD2; clone size: .; J gene: TRBJ2-7; V gene: TRBV7-2; CDR3 protein: CASSDPLGLARTYEQYF; CDR3 DNA: TGTGCCAGCAGCGATCCCCTTGGACTAGCGAGAACCTACGAGCAGTACTTC
D gene: TRBD2; clone size: .; J gene: TRBJ2-7; V gene: TRBV4-1; CDR3 protein: CASSHTSGSSYEQYF; CDR3 DNA: TGCGCCAGCAGCCACACTAGCGGTAGCTCCTACGAGCAGTACTTC
D gene: .; clone size: .; J gene: TRBJ2-7; V gene: TRBV4-1; CDR3 protein: CASSHPDRPTYEQYF; CDR3 DNA: TGCGCCAGCAGCCACCCCGACAGGCCGACCTACGAGCAGTACTTC
D gene: TRBD1; clone size: .; J gene: TRBJ2-7; V gene: TRBV14; CDR3 protein: CASSQKKPDRVYEQYF; CDR3 DNA: TGTGCCAGCAGCCAGAAGAAACCCGACAGGGTCTACGAGCAGTACTTC
D gene: .; clone size: .; J gene: TRBJ2-1; V gene: TRBV2; CDR3 protein: CASSDRLYNEQFF; CDR3 DNA: TGTGCCAGCAGTGATAGACTCTACAATGAGCAGTTCTTC
D gene: .; clone size: .; J gene: TRBJ2-1; V gene: TRBV28; CDR3 protein: CASSSTRGPIYNEQFF; CDR3 DNA: TGTGCCAGCAGTAGTACCAGGGGACCGATCTACAATGAGCAGTTCTTC
D gene: .; clone size: .; J gene: TRBJ1-1; V gene: TRBV7-9; CDR3 protein: CASNQGSQRAFF; CDR3 DNA: TGTGCCAGCAACCAAGGCAGTCAGAGAGCTTTCTTT
D gene: .; clone size: .; J gene: TRBJ2-5; V gene: TRBV7-2; CDR3 protein: CASSLGLILGGVETQYF; CDR3 DNA: TGTGCCAGCAGCCTCGGGCTCATCTTAGGGGGAGTGGAGACCCAGTACTTC
D gene: .; clone size: .; J gene: TRBJ2-3; V gene: TRBV4-3; CDR3 protein: CASSSLTGADTQYF; CDR3 DNA: TGCGCCAGCAGCTCTCTGACGGGTGCGGATACGCAGTATTTT
D gene: TRBD2; clone size: .; J gene: TRBJ2-7; V gene: TRBV11-2; CDR3 protein: CASSRGTSGTSYEQYF; CDR3 DNA: TGTGCCAGCAGCCGCGGGACTAGCGGAACCTCCTACGAGCAGTACTTC
D gene: .; clone size: .; J gene: TRBJ2-1; V gene: TRBV10-3; CDR3 protein: CAIRSGSSYNEQFF; CDR3 DNA: TGTGCCATCAGATCAGGGAGCTCCTACAATGAGCAGTTCTTC
D gene: TRBD1; clone size: .; J gene: TRBJ2-5; V gene: TRBV7-9; CDR3 protein: CASSLRPGQGARVETQYF; CDR3 DNA: TGTGCCAGCAGCTTGCGGCCGGGACAGGGGGCGCGGGTGGAGACCCAGTACTTC
D gene: .; clone size: .; J gene: TRBJ1-1; V gene: TRBV9; CDR3 protein: CASSVSGETEAFF; CDR3 DNA: TGTGCCAGCAGCGTATCAGGGGAGACTGAAGCTTTCTTT
D gene: .; clone size: once; J gene: TRBJ2-7; V gene: TRBV6-6; CDR3 protein: CASSYLRSSYEQYF; CDR3 DNA: TGTGCCAGCAGTTACTTAAGAAGCTCCTACGAGCAGTACTTC
D gene: .; clone size: .; J gene: TRBJ2-1; V gene: TRBV27; CDR3 protein: CASSSWGKAPSYNEQFF; CDR3 DNA: TGTGCCAGCAGTTCTTGGGGAAAAGCGCCTTCCTACAATGAGCAGTTCTTC
D gene: .; clone size: .; J gene: TRBJ2-3; V gene: TRBV27; CDR3 protein: CASNPGLTPTDTQYF; CDR3 DNA: TGTGCCAGCAACCCGGGTCTAACCCCCACAGATACGCAGTATTTT
D gene: TRBD1; clone size: .; J gene: TRBJ2-2; V gene: TRBV13; CDR3 protein: CASSTGTGDYTGELFF; CDR3 DNA: TGTGCCAGCAGCACCGGGACAGGGGATTACACCGGGGAGCTGTTTTTT
D gene: TRBD1; clone size: .; J gene: TRBJ1-2; V gene: TRBV18; CDR3 protein: CASSLTGDRRNGYTF; CDR3 DNA: TGTGCCAGCTCACTCACCGGGGACAGGAGAAATGGCTACACCTTC
D gene: TRBD2; clone size: .; J gene: TRBJ2-1; V gene: TRBV2; CDR3 protein: CASSGTSLSSNEQFF; CDR3 DNA: TGTGCCAGCAGTGGGACTAGCCTTTCTTCCAATGAGCAGTTCTTC
D gene: .; clone size: .; J gene: TRBJ1-3; V gene: TRBV7-2; CDR3 protein: CASSLQNRAISGNTIYF; CDR3 DNA: TGTGCCAGCAGCTTACAGAACAGGGCGATCTCTGGAAACACCATATATTTT
D gene: .; clone size: .; J gene: TRBJ2-3; V gene: TRBV6-5; CDR3 protein: CASSYSSTDTQYF; CDR3 DNA: TGTGCCAGCAGTTACTCGAGCACAGATACGCAGTATTTT
D gene: TRBD2; clone size: .; J gene: TRBJ2-1; V gene: TRBV5-4; CDR3 protein: CASSLGKREVNEQFF; CDR3 DNA: TGTGCCAGCAGCTTGGGGAAGCGGGAGGTCAATGAGCAGTTCTTC
D gene: .; clone size: once; J gene: TRBJ2-3; V gene: TRBV4-1; CDR3 protein: CASSQVRGTDTQYF; CDR3 DNA: TGCGCCAGCAGCCAAGTGAGAGGTACAGATACGCAGTATTTT
D gene: TRBD2; clone size: .; J gene: TRBJ2-1; V gene: TRBV28; CDR3 protein: CASRIRFGGWASGSGNEQFF; CDR3 DNA: TGTGCCAGCAGGATCCGATTTGGGGGTTGGGCTAGCGGGAGTGGGAATGAGCAGTTCTTC
D gene: TRBD2; clone size: many; J gene: TRBJ2-7; V gene: TRBV4-2; CDR3 protein: CASSQDWGEGSYEQYF; CDR3 DNA: TGTGCCAGCAGCCAAGATTGGGGGGAGGGCTCCTACGAGCAGTACTTC
D gene: TRBD2; clone size: .; J gene: TRBJ2-1; V gene: TRBV4-3; CDR3 protein: CASSHGTSGSSYNEQFF; CDR3 DNA: TGCGCCAGCAGCCATGGGACTAGCGGGAGCTCCTACAATGAGCAGTTCTTC
D gene: TRBD2; clone size: .; J gene: TRBJ2-5; V gene: TRBV30; CDR3 protein: CAWRWREASQYF; CDR3 DNA: TGTGCCTGGAGGTGGCGGGAGGCCTCCCAGTACTTC
D gene: .; clone size: once; J gene: TRBJ2-1; V gene: TRBV7-9; CDR3 protein: CASSLVIGPLNEQFF; CDR3 DNA: TGTGCCAGCAGCCTAGTGATCGGCCCCCTCAATGAGCAGTTCTTC
D gene: TRBD1; clone size: .; J gene: TRBJ1-1; V gene: TRBV11-2; CDR3 protein: CASSPRTGSHTEAFF; CDR3 DNA: TGTGCCAGCAGCCCCAGGACAGGGAGTCACACTGAAGCTTTCTTT
D gene: .; clone size: .; J gene: TRBJ2-7; V gene: TRBV28; CDR3 protein: CASSFGGASYEQYF; CDR3 DNA: TGTGCCAGCAGTTTTGGGGGGGCGTCCTACGAGCAGTACTTC
D gene: TRBD2; clone size: .; J gene: TRBJ2-7; V gene: TRBV29-1; CDR3 protein: CSVVLAGDLHEQYF; CDR3 DNA: TGCAGCGTCGTATTAGCGGGAGATCTCCACGAGCAGTACTTC
D gene: .; clone size: .; J gene: TRBJ1-5; V gene: TRBV19; CDR3 protein: CASKGEGSDQPQHF; CDR3 DNA: TGTGCCAGTAAAGGGGAGGGGTCGGATCAGCCCCAGCATTTT
D gene: .; clone size: .; J gene: TRBJ2-3; V gene: TRBV29-1; CDR3 protein: CSVEVSDLSTDTQYF; CDR3 DNA: TGCAGCGTTGAAGTTAGCGACCTTAGCACAGATACGCAGTATTTT
D gene: .; clone size: once; J gene: TRBJ2-1; V gene: TRBV6-5; CDR3 protein: CASSSGNEQFF; CDR3 DNA: TGTGCCAGCAGTTCAGGCAATGAGCAGTTCTTC
D gene: .; clone size: .; J gene: TRBJ1-3; V gene: TRBV25-1; CDR3 protein: CASSEWLDPSGNTIYF; CDR3 DNA: TGTGCCAGCAGTGAATGGCTGGACCCCTCTGGAAACACCATATATTTT
D gene: TRBD1; clone size: .; J gene: TRBJ1-1; V gene: TRBV18; CDR3 protein: CASSPPVGRGLTEAFF; CDR3 DNA: TGTGCCAGCTCACCACCTGTCGGCAGGGGGCTCACTGAAGCTTTCTTT